This T cell receptor beta chain came from a study of blood T cell repertoires in COVID-19. Study-wide background: Acute-phase and convalescent COVID-19 samples originated in the United States, Italy and Spain. In each case, the material was cDNA or gDNA derived from T cells, B-cell-depleted T cells, or PBMCs.

Seattle cases were enrolled at active infection and followed longitudinally. The repertoire was sequenced with immunoSEQ multiplex PCR; TCRdb's copy has only in-frame clones and lacks some. The data show about 270,000 clones, with 91% seen just once and under 3% held by the top ten. Germline V gives CDR1 PRHDT, CDR2 FYEKMQ (reference sequence). V trimming: 4 bases; J trimming: 9 bases; junction bases outside the gene matches: 8. The CDR3 is 16 residues long. The gene calls are TRBV13 and TRBJ2-1, with 14 bases fitting TRBD2. The sequence came from a person aged 18 to 30 with COVID-19, enrolled during active disease. Sequencing was carried out using peripheral blood. For the CDR3, the DNA is TGTGCCAGCAGCTCAGAAGGGACTAGCGGGAGCGGTGAGCAGTTCTTC. This sequence encodes CASSSEGTSGSGEQFF.